This T cell receptor beta chain was found in a study of T cells in Graves' hyperthyroidism and ophthalmopathy. Turning to the study itself: Before treatment of any kind, peripheral blood was taken at initial diagnosis.

At least ten counts were recorded for this clonotype. Using RNA transcripts as the source, TCR beta CDR3 regions were amplified. During a first-round RT-PCR of the TCR CDR3, the HTBI primer set was used. TCRdb re-analysed the multiplex PCR reads in MiXCR, keeping a single row per CDR3 protein. The sample carries hundreds of thousands of distinct CDR3 sequences, 13% recorded once. The germline gives CDR1 SGHAT, CDR2 FQNNGV. Trimming took 1 base from V and 8 from J, leaving 5 bases between them. The CDR3 length is 12 residues. Participants, patients aged 18 to 65, had newly diagnosed hyperthyroidism with a duration under 2 months.

The sample comprised blood. The clonotype originates from a woman younger than 30 with Graves' hyperthyroidism. The chain joins TRBV11-2 to TRBJ1-4; D is uncertain. The CDR3, as DNA: TGTGCCAGCAGCTTAGTGGGGGAAAAACTGTTTTTT. It is translated as CASSLVGEKLFF.